The source of this T cell receptor (beta chain) is a study of glioma-infiltrating T cells. Study-level results: Non-neoplastic patients had below-expected tissue-blood divergence, while all gliomas exceeded expectation.

From germline, CDR1 is MNHNS and CDR2 SASEGT. This CDR3 is 17 amino acids long. Trimming took 4 bases from V and 6 from J; bases not matched to a gene: 14. Judged by abundance, this clonotype is medium-sized (0.01 to 0.1%). The antigen is not known. Using RNA template, CDR3s of TCR alpha and beta were amplified with iRepertoire arm-PCR. Tissue mRNA or PBMC total RNA, about 85-400 ng, went into one-step reverse transcription and amplification. MiXCR was run by TCRdb on the multiplex PCR reads, yielding one entry per CDR3 protein. This table holds 4,000 to 5,000 distinct CDR3 sequences, roughly a third found once.

The TCR originated in a human donor with low-grade glioma or glioblastoma, undergoing nonglioma brain surgery, or in good health (not recorded which). The rearrangement uses TRBV6-1 and TRBJ2-1; TRBD1 matches 8 bases. Sample: glioma tissue, nonneoplastic brain tissue, or PBMCs (not recorded which). DNA for the CDR3: TGTGCCAGCAGTGGACCGCCGGGACAGGCCCTACTCAATGAGCAGTTCTTC. Translation: CASSGPPGQALLNEQFF.